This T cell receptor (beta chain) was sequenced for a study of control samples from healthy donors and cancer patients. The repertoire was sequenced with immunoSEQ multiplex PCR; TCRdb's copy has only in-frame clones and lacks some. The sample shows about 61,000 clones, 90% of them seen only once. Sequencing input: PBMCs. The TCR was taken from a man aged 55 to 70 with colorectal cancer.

CDR3 protein: CASSPSVGYTF. The DNA of the CDR3 is TGTGCCAGCAGCCCTTCTGTGGGCTACACCTTC. The rearrangement uses TRBV6-2 or TRBV6-3 and TRBJ1-2; D remains unclear. The germline V and J ends were trimmed by 6 bases and 8 bases, with 10 bases remaining between them. Germline CDR1 MNHEY, CDR2 SVGEGT. This CDR3 spans 11 amino acids.